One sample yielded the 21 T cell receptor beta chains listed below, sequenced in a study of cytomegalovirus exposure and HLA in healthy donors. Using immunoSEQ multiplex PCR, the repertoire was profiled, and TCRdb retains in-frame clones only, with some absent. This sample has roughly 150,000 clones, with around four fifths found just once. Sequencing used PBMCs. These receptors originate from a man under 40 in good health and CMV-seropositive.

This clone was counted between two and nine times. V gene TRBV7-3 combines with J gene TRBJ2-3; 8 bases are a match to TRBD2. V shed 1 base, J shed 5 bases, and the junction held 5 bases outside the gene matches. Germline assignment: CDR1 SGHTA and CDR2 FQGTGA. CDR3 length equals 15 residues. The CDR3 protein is CASSLKRGGKDTQYF. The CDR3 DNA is TGTGCCAGCAGCTTAAAACGGGGGGGGAAAGATACGCAGTATTTT.

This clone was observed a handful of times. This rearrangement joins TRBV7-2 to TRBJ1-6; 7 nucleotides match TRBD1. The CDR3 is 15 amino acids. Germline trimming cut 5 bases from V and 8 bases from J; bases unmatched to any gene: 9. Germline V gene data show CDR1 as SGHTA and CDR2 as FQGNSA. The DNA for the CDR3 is TGTGCCAGCAGCCGGACAGGCGGAATCTATTCACCCCTCCACTTT. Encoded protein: CASSRTGGIYSPLHF.

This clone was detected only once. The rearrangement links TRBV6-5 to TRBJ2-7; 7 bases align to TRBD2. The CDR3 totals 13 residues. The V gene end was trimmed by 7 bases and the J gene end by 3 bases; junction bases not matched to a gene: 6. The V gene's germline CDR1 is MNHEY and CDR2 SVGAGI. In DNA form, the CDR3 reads TGTGCCAGCACTCTAGCGGCGGGCTACGAGCAGTACTTC. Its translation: CASTLAAGYEQYF.

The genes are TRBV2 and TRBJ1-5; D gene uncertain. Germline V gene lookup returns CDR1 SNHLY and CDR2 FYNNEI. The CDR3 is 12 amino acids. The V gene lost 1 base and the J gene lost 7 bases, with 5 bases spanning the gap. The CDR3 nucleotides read TGTGCCAGCAGTGAAGTAGTCCAGCCCCAGCATTTT. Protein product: CASSEVVQPQHF. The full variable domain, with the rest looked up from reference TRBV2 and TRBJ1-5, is EPEVTQTPSHQVTQMGQEVILRCVPISNHLYFYWYRQILGQKVEFLVSFYNNEISEKSEIFDDQFSVERPDGSNFTLKIRSTKLEDSAMYFCASSEVVQPQHFGDGTRLSIL.

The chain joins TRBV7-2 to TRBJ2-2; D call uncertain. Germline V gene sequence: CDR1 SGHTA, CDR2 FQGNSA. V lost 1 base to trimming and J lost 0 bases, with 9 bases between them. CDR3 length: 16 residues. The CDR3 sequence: CASSLGPLANTGELFF. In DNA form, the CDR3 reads TGTGCCAGCAGCTTAGGCCCACTCGCGAACACCGGGGAGCTGTTTTTT.

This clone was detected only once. This CDR3 reads CASSQVQAQPQHF. The CDR3 DNA reads as TGTGCCAGCAGTCAAGTGCAAGCACAGCCCCAGCATTTT. The chain employs TRBV6-5 and TRBJ1-5; D remains ambiguous. V lost 5 bases to trimming and J lost 7 bases, with 12 bases between them. CDR3 size: 13 residues. Germline lookup yields CDR1 MNHEY and CDR2 SVGAGI.

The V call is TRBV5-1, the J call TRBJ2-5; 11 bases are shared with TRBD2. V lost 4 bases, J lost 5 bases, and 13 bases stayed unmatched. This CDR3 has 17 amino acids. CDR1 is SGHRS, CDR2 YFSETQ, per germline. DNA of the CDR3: TGCGCCAGCAGCAGCACTAGCGGGGGTACCCTTCAGGAGACCCAGTACTTC. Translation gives CASSSTSGGTLQETQYF.

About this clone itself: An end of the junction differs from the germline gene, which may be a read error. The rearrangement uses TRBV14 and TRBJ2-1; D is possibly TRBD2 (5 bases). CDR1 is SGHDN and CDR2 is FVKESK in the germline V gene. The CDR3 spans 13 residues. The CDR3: CASSQEWGEPPVF. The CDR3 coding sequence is TGTGCCAGCAGCCAAGAGTGGGGAGAACCCCCCGTCTTC.

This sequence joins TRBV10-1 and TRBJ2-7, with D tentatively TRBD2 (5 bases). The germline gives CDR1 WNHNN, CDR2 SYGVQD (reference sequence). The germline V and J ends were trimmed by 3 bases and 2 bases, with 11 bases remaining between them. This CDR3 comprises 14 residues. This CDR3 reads CASSDGVKPYEQYF. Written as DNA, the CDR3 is TGCGCCAGCAGTGACGGGGTAAAACCCTACGAGCAGTACTTC.

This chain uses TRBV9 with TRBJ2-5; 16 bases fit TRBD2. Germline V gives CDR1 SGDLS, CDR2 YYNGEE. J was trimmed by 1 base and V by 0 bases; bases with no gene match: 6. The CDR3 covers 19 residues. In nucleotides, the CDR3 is TGTGCCAGCAGCGTAGCTAAGGGGACTAGCGGGGGGGTCCAAGAGACCCAGTACTTC. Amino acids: CASSVAKGTSGGVQETQYF.

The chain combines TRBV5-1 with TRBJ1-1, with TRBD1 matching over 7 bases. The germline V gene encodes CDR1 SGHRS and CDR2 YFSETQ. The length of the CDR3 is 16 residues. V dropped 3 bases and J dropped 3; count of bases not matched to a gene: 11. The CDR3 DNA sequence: TGCGCCAGCAGCTCACGGGGACGAGACAGGGACACTGAAGCTTTCTTT. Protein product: CASSSRGRDRDTEAFF.

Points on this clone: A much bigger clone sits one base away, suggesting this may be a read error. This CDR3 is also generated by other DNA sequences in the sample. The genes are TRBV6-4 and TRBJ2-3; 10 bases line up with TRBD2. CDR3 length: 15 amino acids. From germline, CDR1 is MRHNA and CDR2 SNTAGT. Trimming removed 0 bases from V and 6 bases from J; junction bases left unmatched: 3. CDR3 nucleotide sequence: TGTGCCAGCAGTGACTCGAGCGGGGGGGCCGATACGCAGTATTTT. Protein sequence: CASSDSSGGADTQYF.

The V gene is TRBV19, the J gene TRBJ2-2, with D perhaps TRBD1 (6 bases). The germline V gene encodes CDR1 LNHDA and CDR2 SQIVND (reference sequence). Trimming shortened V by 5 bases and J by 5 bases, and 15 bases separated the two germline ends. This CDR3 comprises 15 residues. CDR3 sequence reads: CASSVRTDVTGELFF. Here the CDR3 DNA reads TGTGCCAGTAGTGTTCGGACAGATGTGACCGGGGAGCTGTTTTTT. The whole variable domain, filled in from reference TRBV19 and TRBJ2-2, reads DGGITQSPKYLFRKEGQNVTLSCEQNLNHDAMYWYRQDPGQGLRLIYYSQIVNDFQKGDIAEGYSVSREKKESFPLTVTSAQKNPTAFYLCASSVRTDVTGELFFGEGSRLTVL.

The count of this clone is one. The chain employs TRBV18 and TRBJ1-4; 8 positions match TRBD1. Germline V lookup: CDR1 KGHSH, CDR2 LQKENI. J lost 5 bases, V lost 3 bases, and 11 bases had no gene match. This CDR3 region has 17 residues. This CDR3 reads CASSPNSLQGANEKLFF. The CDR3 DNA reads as TGTGCCAGCTCACCTAATAGTCTCCAGGGGGCCAATGAAAAACTGTTTTTT.

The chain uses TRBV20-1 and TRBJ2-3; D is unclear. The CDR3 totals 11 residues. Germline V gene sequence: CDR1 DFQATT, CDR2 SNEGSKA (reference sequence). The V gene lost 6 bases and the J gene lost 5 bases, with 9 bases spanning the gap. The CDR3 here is CSAPRQDTQYF. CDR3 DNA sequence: TGCAGTGCGCCGAGGCAAGATACGCAGTATTTT.

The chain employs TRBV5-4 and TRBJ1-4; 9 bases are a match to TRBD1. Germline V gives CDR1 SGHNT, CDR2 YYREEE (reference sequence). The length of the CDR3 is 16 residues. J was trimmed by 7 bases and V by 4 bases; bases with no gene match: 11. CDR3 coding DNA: TGTGCCAGCAGCGCTACGGCCGGGACAGGGTTTGAAAAACTGTTTTTT. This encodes CASSATAGTGFEKLFF. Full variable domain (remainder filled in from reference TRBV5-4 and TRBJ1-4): ETGVTQSPTHLIKTRGQQVTLRCSSQSGHNTVSWYQQALGQGPQFIFQYYREEENGRGNFPPRFSGLQFPNYSSELNVNALELDDSALYLCASSATAGTGFEKLFFGSGTQLSVL.

The CDR3 DNA reads TGTGCCAGCAGCTTACAGGGATCCTACGAGCAGTACTTC. Translating gives CASSLQGSYEQYF. V gene TRBV11-3 combines with J gene TRBJ2-7; perhaps TRBD1 as D (5 bases). This CDR3 spans 13 amino acids. V was trimmed by 2 bases and J by 1 base, leaving 6 bases between them. Germline V lookup: CDR1 SGHNT, CDR2 YENEEA.

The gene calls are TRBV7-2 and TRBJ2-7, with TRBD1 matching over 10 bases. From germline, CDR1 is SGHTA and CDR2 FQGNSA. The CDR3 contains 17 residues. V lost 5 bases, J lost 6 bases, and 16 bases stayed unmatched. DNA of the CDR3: TGTGCCAGCAGCCCCCGGACAGGGGGATTTCTAGGGTTCGAGCAGTACTTC. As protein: CASSPRTGGFLGFEQYF.

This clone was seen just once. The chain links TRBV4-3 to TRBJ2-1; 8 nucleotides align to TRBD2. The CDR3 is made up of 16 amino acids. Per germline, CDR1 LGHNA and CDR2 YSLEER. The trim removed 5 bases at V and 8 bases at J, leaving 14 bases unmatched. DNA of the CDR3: TGCGCCAGCAGCACTCCCCTCGCGGGGGGCACCGATGAGCAGTTCTTC. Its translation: CASSTPLAGGTDEQFF.

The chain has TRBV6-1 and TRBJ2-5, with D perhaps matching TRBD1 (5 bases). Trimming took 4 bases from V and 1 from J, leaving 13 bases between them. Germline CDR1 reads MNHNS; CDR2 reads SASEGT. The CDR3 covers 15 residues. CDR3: CASSGGGTLQETQYF. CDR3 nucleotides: TGTGCCAGCAGTGGGGGCGGAACACTCCAAGAGACCCAGTACTTC.

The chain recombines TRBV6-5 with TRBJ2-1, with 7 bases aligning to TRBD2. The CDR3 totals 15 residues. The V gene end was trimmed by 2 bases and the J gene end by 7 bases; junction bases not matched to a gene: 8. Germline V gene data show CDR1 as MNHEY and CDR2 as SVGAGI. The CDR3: CASSYSRGEGNEQFF. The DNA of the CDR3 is TGTGCCAGCAGTTACAGCCGGGGGGAAGGGAATGAGCAGTTCTTC.